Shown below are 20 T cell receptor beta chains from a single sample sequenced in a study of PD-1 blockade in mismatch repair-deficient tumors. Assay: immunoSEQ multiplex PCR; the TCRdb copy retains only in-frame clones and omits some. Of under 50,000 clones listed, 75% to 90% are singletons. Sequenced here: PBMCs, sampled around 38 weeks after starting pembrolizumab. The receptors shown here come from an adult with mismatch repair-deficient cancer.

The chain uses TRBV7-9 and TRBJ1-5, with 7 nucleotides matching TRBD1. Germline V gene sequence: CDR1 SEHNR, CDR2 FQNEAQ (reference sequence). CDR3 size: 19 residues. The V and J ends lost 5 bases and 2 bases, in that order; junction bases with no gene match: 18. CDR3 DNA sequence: TGTGCCAGCAGCCGAGGCGAGGGGGCGGGTTGGTTGGGCAATCAGCCCCAGCATTTT. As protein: CASSRGEGAGWLGNQPQHF.

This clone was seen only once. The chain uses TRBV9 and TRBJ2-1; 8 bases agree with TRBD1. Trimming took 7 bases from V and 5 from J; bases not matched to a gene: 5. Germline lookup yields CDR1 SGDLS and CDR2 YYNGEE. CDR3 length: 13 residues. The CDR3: CASGTGGNNEQFF. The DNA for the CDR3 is TGTGCCAGCGGGACAGGAGGCAACAATGAGCAGTTCTTC.

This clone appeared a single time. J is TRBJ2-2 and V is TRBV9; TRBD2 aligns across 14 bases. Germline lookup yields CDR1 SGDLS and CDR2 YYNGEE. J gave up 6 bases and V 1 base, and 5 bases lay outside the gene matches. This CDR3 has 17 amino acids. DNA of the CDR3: TGTGCCAGCAGCGTAAGCCCGACTAGCGGGAGGGCCGGGGAGCTGTTTTTT. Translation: CASSVSPTSGRAGELFF.

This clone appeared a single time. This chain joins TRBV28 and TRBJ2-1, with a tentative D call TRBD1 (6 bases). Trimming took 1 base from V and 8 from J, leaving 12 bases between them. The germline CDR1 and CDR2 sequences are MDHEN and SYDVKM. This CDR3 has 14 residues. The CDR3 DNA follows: TGTGCCAGCAGTTTATTCCGGGACACCCATGAGCAGTTCTTC. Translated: CASSLFRDTHEQFF.

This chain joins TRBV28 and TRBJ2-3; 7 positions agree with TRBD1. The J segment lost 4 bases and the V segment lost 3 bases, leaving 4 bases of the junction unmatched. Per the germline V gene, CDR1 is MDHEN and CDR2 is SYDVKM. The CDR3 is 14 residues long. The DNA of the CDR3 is TGTGCCAGCAGTTTTGACAGGGTGGCAGATACGCAGTATTTT. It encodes CASSFDRVADTQYF.

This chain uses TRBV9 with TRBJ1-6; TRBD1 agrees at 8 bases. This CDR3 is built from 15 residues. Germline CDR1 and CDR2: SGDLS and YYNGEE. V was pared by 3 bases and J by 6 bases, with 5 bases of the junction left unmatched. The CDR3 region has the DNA TGTGCCAGCAGCGGGACAGGGACCCCTAATTCACCCCTCCACTTT. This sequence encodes CASSGTGTPNSPLHF.

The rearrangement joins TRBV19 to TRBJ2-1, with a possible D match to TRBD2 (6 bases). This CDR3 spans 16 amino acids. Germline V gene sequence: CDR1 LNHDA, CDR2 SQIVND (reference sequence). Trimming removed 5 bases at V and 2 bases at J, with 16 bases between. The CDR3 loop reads CASSQAGANTYNEQFF. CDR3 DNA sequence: TGTGCCAGTAGTCAAGCGGGCGCCAATACCTACAATGAGCAGTTCTTC. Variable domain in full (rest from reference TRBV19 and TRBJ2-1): DGGITQSPKYLFRKEGQNVTLSCEQNLNHDAMYWYRQDPGQGLRLIYYSQIVNDFQKGDIAEGYSVSREKKESFPLTVTSAQKNPTAFYLCASSQAGANTYNEQFFGPGTRLTVL.

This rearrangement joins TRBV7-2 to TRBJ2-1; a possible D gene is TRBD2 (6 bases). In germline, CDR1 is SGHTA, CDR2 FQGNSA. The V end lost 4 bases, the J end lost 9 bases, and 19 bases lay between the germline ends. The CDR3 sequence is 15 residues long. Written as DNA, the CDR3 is TGTGCCAGCAGCTCCCTTCAGGCGGGCGGGGCTGAGCAGTTCTTC. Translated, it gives CASSSLQAGGAEQFF.

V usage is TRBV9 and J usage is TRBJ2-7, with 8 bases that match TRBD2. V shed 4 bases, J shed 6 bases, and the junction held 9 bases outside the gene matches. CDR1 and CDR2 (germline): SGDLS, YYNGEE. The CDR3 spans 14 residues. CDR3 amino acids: CASSPSGGRFEQYF. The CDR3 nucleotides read TGTGCCAGCAGCCCAAGCGGCGGGAGGTTCGAGCAGTACTTC.

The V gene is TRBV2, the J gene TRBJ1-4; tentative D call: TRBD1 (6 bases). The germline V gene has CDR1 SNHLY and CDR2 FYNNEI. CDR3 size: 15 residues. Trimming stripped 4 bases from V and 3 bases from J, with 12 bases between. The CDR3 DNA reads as TGTGCCAGCAGTGGGAATGGGGGCCCTAATGAAAAACTGTTTTTT. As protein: CASSGNGGPNEKLFF.

CDR3 sequence: CASSVAPSGREQYF. CDR3 nucleotide sequence: TGTGCCAGCAGCGTAGCTCCTAGCGGGCGCGAGCAGTACTTC. The rearrangement uses TRBV9 and TRBJ2-7; 8 bases align to TRBD2. Germline V gives CDR1 SGDLS, CDR2 YYNGEE. The CDR3 spans 14 residues. The junction had 5 bases not matched to a gene; V was cut back by 0 bases and J by 6 bases.

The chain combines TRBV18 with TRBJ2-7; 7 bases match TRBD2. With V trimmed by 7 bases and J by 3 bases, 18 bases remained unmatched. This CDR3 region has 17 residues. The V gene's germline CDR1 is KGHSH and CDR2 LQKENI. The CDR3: CASLPSAGERGYYEQYF. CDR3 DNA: TGTGCCAGCTTACCCAGCGCGGGAGAACGGGGGTACTACGAGCAGTACTTC.

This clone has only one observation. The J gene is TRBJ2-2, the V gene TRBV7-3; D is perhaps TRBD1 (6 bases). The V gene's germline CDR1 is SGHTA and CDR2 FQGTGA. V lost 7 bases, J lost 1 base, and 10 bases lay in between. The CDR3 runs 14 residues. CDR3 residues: CASKLGQNTGELFF. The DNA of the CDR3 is TGTGCCAGCAAGTTGGGACAGAACACCGGGGAGCTGTTTTTT.

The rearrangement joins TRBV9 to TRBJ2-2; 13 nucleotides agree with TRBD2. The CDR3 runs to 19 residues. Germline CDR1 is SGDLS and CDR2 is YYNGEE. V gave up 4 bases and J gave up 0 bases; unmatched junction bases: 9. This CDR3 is CASSRNRLAGGPNTGELFF. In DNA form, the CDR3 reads TGTGCCAGCAGCAGAAACAGACTAGCGGGAGGCCCGAACACCGGGGAGCTGTTTTTT. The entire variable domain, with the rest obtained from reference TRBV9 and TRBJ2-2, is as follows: DSGVTQTPKHLITATGQRVTLRCSPRSGDLSVYWYQQSLDQGLQFLIQYYNGEERAKGNILERFSAQQFPDLHSELNLSSLELGDSALYFCASSRNRLAGGPNTGELFFGEGSRLTVL.

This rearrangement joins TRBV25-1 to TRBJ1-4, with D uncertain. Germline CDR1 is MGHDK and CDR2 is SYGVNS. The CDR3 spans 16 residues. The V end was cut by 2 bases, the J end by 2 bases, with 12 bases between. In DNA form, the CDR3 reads TGTGCCAGCAGTGAAGCGGGGTTCCGGACTAATGAAAAACTGTTTTTT. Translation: CASSEAGFRTNEKLFF.

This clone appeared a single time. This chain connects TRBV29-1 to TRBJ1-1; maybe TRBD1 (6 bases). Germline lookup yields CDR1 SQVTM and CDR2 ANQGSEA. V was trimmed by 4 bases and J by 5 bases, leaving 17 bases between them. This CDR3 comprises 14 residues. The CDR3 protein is CSVGRQVARTEAFF. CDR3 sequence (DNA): TGCAGCGTTGGGAGACAGGTCGCCCGGACTGAAGCTTTCTTT.

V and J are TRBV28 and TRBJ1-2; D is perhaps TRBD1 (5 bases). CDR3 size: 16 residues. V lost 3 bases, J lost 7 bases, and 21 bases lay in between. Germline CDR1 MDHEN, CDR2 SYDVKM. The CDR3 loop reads CASSFLGRQRGGGYTF. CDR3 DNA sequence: TGTGCCAGCAGTTTTCTGGGGAGACAACGGGGGGGTGGCTACACCTTC.

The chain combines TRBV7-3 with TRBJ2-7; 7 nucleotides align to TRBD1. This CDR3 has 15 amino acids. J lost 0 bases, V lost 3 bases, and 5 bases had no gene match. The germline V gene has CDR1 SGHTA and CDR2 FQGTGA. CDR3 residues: CASSFTPGGSYEQYF. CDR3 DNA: TGTGCCAGCAGCTTCACTCCAGGGGGCTCCTACGAGCAGTACTTC.

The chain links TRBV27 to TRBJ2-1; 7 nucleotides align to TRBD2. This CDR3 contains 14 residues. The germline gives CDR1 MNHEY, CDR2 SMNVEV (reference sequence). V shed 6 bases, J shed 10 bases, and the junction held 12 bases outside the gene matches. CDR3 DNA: TGTGCCAGCAGCCCCCCCAGCGGGATTAGGGAGCAGTTCTTC. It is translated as CASSPPSGIREQFF.

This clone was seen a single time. The CDR3 nucleotides are TGCGCCAGCAGTGATACGCTCGGGACTAGCGGTTACAATGAGCAGTTCTTC. This encodes CASSDTLGTSGYNEQFF. This sequence joins TRBV10-1 and TRBJ2-1; TRBD2 aligns across 11 bases. This CDR3 has 17 residues. CDR1 is WNHNN and CDR2 is SYGVQD in the germline V gene (reference sequence). V was clipped by 3 bases and J by 4 bases; unmatched bases: 8.